The sequence of this T cell receptor (beta chain) was determined in a study of monozygotic twins with inflammatory bowel disease. This CDR3 spans 13 amino acids. CDR1 is LGHNA and CDR2 is YSLEER in the germline V gene. Study observations and caveats: Inverse Simpson values showed less TCRbeta diversity in IBD patients than in their healthy co-twins. Especially with disease activity, IBD patients shared fewer clonotypes with others than healthy twins did.

With regard to this clonotype: The antigen remains unidentified.

Nested PCRs of about 17 and 10 cycles, two in total, were run on TCRalpha and TCRbeta cDNA. From its re-call of the 5' RACE reads, TCRdb lists each CDR3 protein once, without DNA. The sample has 85,000 to 110,000 distinct CDR3 sequences; the top ten hold about 2%. The source of this sequence is a human donor with ulcerative colitis or Crohn's disease, or a healthy co-twin of an affected twin (not recorded which). This chain links TRBV4-3 with TRBJ1-3. The sample consisted of blood. The CDR3 spells CASSQESRNTIYF.